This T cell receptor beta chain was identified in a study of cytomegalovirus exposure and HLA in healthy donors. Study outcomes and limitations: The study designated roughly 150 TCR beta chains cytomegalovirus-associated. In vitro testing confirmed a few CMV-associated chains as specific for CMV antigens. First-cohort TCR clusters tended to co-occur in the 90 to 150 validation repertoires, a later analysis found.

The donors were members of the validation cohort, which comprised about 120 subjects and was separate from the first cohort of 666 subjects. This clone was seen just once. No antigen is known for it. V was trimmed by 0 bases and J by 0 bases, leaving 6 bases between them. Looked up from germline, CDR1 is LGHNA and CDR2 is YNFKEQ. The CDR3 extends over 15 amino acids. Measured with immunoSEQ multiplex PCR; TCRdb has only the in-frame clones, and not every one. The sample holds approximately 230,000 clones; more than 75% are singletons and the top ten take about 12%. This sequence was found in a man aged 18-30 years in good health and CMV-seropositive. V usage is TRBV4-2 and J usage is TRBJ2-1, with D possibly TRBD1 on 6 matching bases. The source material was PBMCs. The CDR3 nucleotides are TGTGCCAGCAGCCAAGAGGACAGCTCCTACAATGAGCAGTTCTTC. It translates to CASSQEDSSYNEQFF.